A single sample is the source of the 28 T cell receptor beta chains below, sequenced in a study of control samples from healthy donors and cancer patients. The assay was immunoSEQ multiplex PCR, and TCRdb's table has in-frame clones only and misses some. The data show more than 95,000 clones, 75% to 90% seen once. Sequenced sample: PBMCs. These receptors were collected from a woman aged 45-59 years with colorectal cancer.

This clone appeared once. The chain employs TRBV5-5 and TRBJ2-1; TRBD2 matches 14 bases. Per the germline V gene, CDR1 is SGHKS and CDR2 is YYEKEE (reference sequence). Trimming cost V 5 bases and J 0 bases; bases outside gene matches: 4. The CDR3 spans 17 residues. The CDR3 DNA reads TGTGCCAGCAGAGGACTAGCGGGAGGTAGCTCCTACAATGAGCAGTTCTTC. Encoded protein: CASRGLAGGSSYNEQFF. Combining the CDR3 with reference TRBV5-5 and TRBJ2-1 gives the whole variable domain DAGVTQSPTHLIKTRGQQVTLRCSPISGHKSVSWYQQVLGQGPQFIFQYYEKEERGRGNFPDRFSARQFPNYSSELNVNALLLGDSALYLCASRGLAGGSSYNEQFFGPGTRLTVL.

The chain combines TRBV15 with TRBJ1-4; D unresolved. From germline, CDR1 is LNHNV and CDR2 YYDKDF (reference sequence). The length of the CDR3 is 13 residues. The ends were cut back, 7 bases at V and 3 bases at J, with 9 bases in the middle. CDR3 protein: CATTHAANEKLFF. The CDR3 DNA reads as TGTGCCACCACACATGCAGCTAATGAAAAACTGTTTTTT.

This rearrangement joins TRBV5-1 to TRBJ1-2; no clear D gene. The CDR3 runs to 13 residues. V was cut by 0 bases and J by 7 bases, with 10 bases left in between. Germline V gives CDR1 SGHRS, CDR2 YFSETQ. CDR3 coding DNA: TGCGCCAGCAGCTTGGAGTCACTCGGTGGCTACACCTTC. This codes for CASSLESLGGYTF.

The chain combines TRBV19 with TRBJ2-7; possibly TRBD2 for D (6 bases). The V and J ends lost 3 bases and 3 bases respectively, with 12 bases between them. The CDR3 consists of 14 residues. Germline V lookup: CDR1 LNHDA, CDR2 SQIVND (reference sequence). The CDR3: CASSIGGLGYEQYF. The CDR3 DNA reads TGTGCCAGTAGTATTGGAGGGCTAGGCTACGAGCAGTACTTC. Full variable domain (missing parts from reference TRBV19 and TRBJ2-7): DGGITQSPKYLFRKEGQNVTLSCEQNLNHDAMYWYRQDPGQGLRLIYYSQIVNDFQKGDIAEGYSVSREKKESFPLTVTSAQKNPTAFYLCASSIGGLGYEQYFGPGTRLTVT.

This clone has just one count. The V call is TRBV5-1, the J call TRBJ2-3; 11 bases match TRBD2. The germline V gene encodes CDR1 SGHRS and CDR2 YFSETQ. The CDR3 spans 14 residues. Trimming took 6 bases from V and 0 from J; bases not matched to a gene: 0. In nucleotides, the CDR3 is TGCGCCAGCACTAGCGGGGGGAGCACAGATACGCAGTATTTT. Translated, it gives CASTSGGSTDTQYF.

This chain uses TRBV28 with TRBJ2-3; a possible D gene is TRBD1 (6 bases). CDR1 and CDR2 (germline): MDHEN, SYDVKM. The CDR3 totals 14 residues. Trimming removed 7 bases from V and 1 base from J, with 12 bases in between. As DNA, the CDR3 is TGTGCCAGCATTACAGGGCTTGGCACAGATACGCAGTATTTT. Protein: CASITGLGTDTQYF.

This rearrangement joins TRBV7-3 to TRBJ1-3, with TRBD1 as a possible D gene (6 bases). CDR3 size: 13 residues. Deletions cut 7 bases from V and 4 bases from J, with 11 bases between. The germline V gene has CDR1 SGHTA and CDR2 FQGTGA. CDR3 DNA: TGTGCCAGCACTAGGGGGTCCGGAAACACCATATATTTT. This gives the protein CASTRGSGNTIYF. Filled out from reference TRBV7-3 and TRBJ1-3, the complete variable domain reads GAGVSQTPSNKVTEKGKYVELRCDPISGHTALYWYRQSLGQGPEFLIYFQGTGAADDSGLPNDRFFAVRPEGSVSTLKIQRTERGDSAVYLCASTRGSGNTIYFGEGSWLTVV.

This chain connects TRBV28 to TRBJ2-1; 12 nucleotides line up with TRBD2. Germline CDR1 MDHEN, CDR2 SYDVKM. This CDR3 comprises 16 residues. The V segment lost 5 bases and the J segment 4 bases; nucleotides outside the gene matches: 6. CDR3 sequence: CASSGTSGPSYNEQFF. CDR3 sequence (DNA): TGTGCCAGCAGTGGGACTAGCGGGCCAAGTTACAATGAGCAGTTCTTC.

The chain couples TRBV7-9 to TRBJ1-2; the match to TRBD1 covers 10 bases. The CDR3 contains 12 residues. The junction had 4 bases not matched to a gene; V was cut back by 7 bases and J by 8 bases. The germline V gene encodes CDR1 SEHNR and CDR2 FQNEAQ (reference sequence). CDR3: CASIGTGVGYTF. The CDR3 nucleotides read TGTGCCAGCATAGGGACAGGGGTCGGCTACACCTTC. Looking up the rest from reference TRBV7-9 and TRBJ1-2 gives the full variable domain: DTGVSQNPRHKITKRGQNVTFRCDPISEHNRLYWYRQTLGQGPEFLTYFQNEAQLEKSRLLSDRFSAERPKGSFSTLEIQRTEQGDSAMYLCASIGTGVGYTFGSGTRLTVV.

The chain is built from TRBV5-1 and TRBJ2-5; no definite D call. V shed 4 bases and J shed 4 bases, with 8 bases lying between them. Germline assignment: CDR1 SGHRS and CDR2 YFSETQ. The CDR3 is 12 amino acids. CDR3 amino acids: CASSRARETQYF. The CDR3 coding sequence is TGCGCCAGCAGCCGCGCAAGAGAGACCCAGTACTTC. The full variable domain, completed using reference TRBV5-1 and TRBJ2-5, is KAGVTQTPRYLIKTRGQQVTLSCSPISGHRSVSWYQQTPGQGLQFLFEYFSETQRNKGNFPGRFSGRQFSNSRSEMNVSTLELGDSALYLCASSRARETQYFGPGTRLLVL.

The chain employs TRBV18 and TRBJ1-4; D is unresolved. This CDR3 spans 15 amino acids. Trimming left V 3 bases short and J 7 bases short, with 15 bases between. Germline CDR1 and CDR2: KGHSH and LQKENI. The CDR3 DNA reads as TGTGCCAGCTCACCGGTATTTTCAGAGGGTGAAAAACTGTTTTTT. The encoded protein is CASSPVFSEGEKLFF.

A few counts support this clone. The V call is TRBV18, the J call TRBJ1-5; the D is unclear. V was cut by 2 bases and J by 5 bases, with 7 bases left in between. The CDR3 spans 13 residues. Germline V gives CDR1 KGHSH, CDR2 LQKENI. The CDR3 is CASSPGSDQPQHF. CDR3 nucleotide sequence: TGTGCCAGCTCACCAGGGTCCGATCAGCCCCAGCATTTT.

As DNA, the CDR3 is TGTGCCAGTAGTATTCAGGGGGCCTACTCTGGAAACACCATATATTTT. Translating gives CASSIQGAYSGNTIYF. The chain has TRBV19 and TRBJ1-3, with 8 bases fitting TRBD1. Germline V CDR1 and CDR2: LNHDA, SQIVND (reference sequence). V dropped 3 bases and J dropped 0; count of bases not matched to a gene: 4. This CDR3 spans 16 amino acids.

The genes are TRBV28 and TRBJ1-1; no reliable D call. The V and J ends lost 7 bases and 2 bases respectively, with 14 bases between them. Germline V gene sequence: CDR1 MDHEN, CDR2 SYDVKM. The length of the CDR3 is 14 residues. CDR3 protein: CASTPSGLNTEAFF. In nucleotides, the CDR3 is TGTGCCAGCACACCTTCGGGCCTCAACACTGAAGCTTTCTTT.

The chain is built from TRBV11-2 and TRBJ2-1, with D possibly called TRBD1 or TRBD2 (5 bases each). The CDR3 consists of 14 residues. The germline CDR1 and CDR2 sequences are SGHAT and FQNNGV. V lost 5 bases to trimming and J lost 6 bases, with 14 bases between them. CDR3 sequence (DNA): TGTGCCAGCAGCCCCGGGACCGGAGGCAATGAGCAGTTCTTC. It encodes CASSPGTGGNEQFF.

This clone occurred once. The chain carries TRBV9 and TRBJ2-5; TRBD2 might be the D (6 bases). The CDR3 is 15 amino acids. Per the germline V gene, CDR1 is SGDLS and CDR2 is YYNGEE. Trimming pared 3 bases from V and 4 bases from J, leaving 16 bases between. CDR3 bases: TGTGCCAGCAGCGAGGCCGCGGGATCTTCAGAGACCCAGTACTTC. This encodes CASSEAAGSSETQYF.

The V gene is TRBV3-1 (or the pseudogene TRBV3-2), the J gene TRBJ2-3; TRBD1 might be the D (6 bases). Germline V gives CDR1 LGHDT, CDR2 YNNKEL (reference sequence). Trimming left V 5 bases short and J 4 bases short, with 13 bases between. There are 14 residues in the CDR3. CDR3 bases: TGTGCCAGCAGCGAAGGGCAGGGGTCAGATACGCAGTATTTT. This sequence encodes CASSEGQGSDTQYF.

To note about this clone: Other DNA sequences in the same sample also yield this CDR3. In DNA, the CDR3 is TGCAGTGCTAGTGGGAGCTCCTACGAGCAGTACTTC. It codes for CSASGSSYEQYF. The gene calls are TRBV20-1 and TRBJ2-7, with D possibly TRBD2 on 5 matching bases. The germline V gene encodes CDR1 DFQATT and CDR2 SNEGSKA (reference sequence). V was cut by 3 bases and J by 0 bases, with 6 bases left in between. CDR3 length equals 12 residues.

The rearrangement joins TRBV7-9 to TRBJ2-1; TRBD2 is a possible D gene (5 bases). The V gene's germline CDR1 is SEHNR and CDR2 FQNEAQ (reference sequence). Trimming left V 0 bases short and J 6 bases short, with 12 bases between. The CDR3 sequence is 15 residues long. CDR3 sequence: CASSLAPSSINEQFF. The DNA for the CDR3 is TGTGCCAGCAGCTTAGCCCCGTCTAGCATCAATGAGCAGTTCTTC.

This clone was detected only once. This chain links TRBV3-1 (or the pseudogene TRBV3-2) with TRBJ1-2; 9 bases line up with TRBD1. Trimming at V came to 2 bases and at J to 4 bases, leaving 2 bases not matched to a gene. The CDR3 spans 14 residues. CDR1 is LGHDT and CDR2 is YNNKEL in the germline V gene (reference sequence). CDR3 amino acids: CASSQLTGGYGYTF. CDR3 nucleotides: TGTGCCAGCAGCCAACTGACAGGGGGCTATGGCTACACCTTC.

The gene calls are TRBV19 and TRBJ2-7, with D unclear. V was pared by 5 bases and J by 3 bases, with 17 bases between. Germline CDR1 is LNHDA and CDR2 is SQIVND (reference sequence). This CDR3 has 15 residues. In nucleotides, the CDR3 is TGTGCCAGTAGTTTTGACATATCGATGAACTACGAGCAGTACTTC. The encoded protein is CASSFDISMNYEQYF. The full variable domain, in which reference TRBV19 and TRBJ2-7 provide the parts outside the CDR3, is DGGITQSPKYLFRKEGQNVTLSCEQNLNHDAMYWYRQDPGQGLRLIYYSQIVNDFQKGDIAEGYSVSREKKESFPLTVTSAQKNPTAFYLCASSFDISMNYEQYFGPGTRLTVT.

The chain joins TRBV10-3 to TRBJ1-4, with a tentative D call TRBD1 (5 bases). This CDR3 contains 11 residues. Looked up from germline, CDR1 is ENHRY and CDR2 is SYGVKD. V was pared by 10 bases and J by 4 bases, with 7 bases between. CDR3 sequence: CATGLNEKLFF. The CDR3 bases are TGTGCCACGGGACTTAATGAAAAACTGTTTTTT.

CDR3 nucleotide sequence: TGTGCCAGCAGCAGGAACCGGGCGGGGACTAGCACAGATACGCAGTATTTT. Translating it yields CASSRNRAGTSTDTQYF. This sequence joins TRBV7-8 and TRBJ2-3, with D possibly matching TRBD2 (6 bases). This CDR3 is 17 amino acids long. Per germline, CDR1 SGHVS and CDR2 FQNEAQ. V lost 5 bases to trimming and J lost 0 bases, with 18 bases between them. The variable domain in full, with the rest retrieved from reference TRBV7-8 and TRBJ2-3, is GAGVSQSPRYKVAKRGQDVALRCDPISGHVSLFWYQQALGQGPEFLTYFQNEAQLDKSGLPSDRFFAERPEGSVSTLKIQRTQQEDSAVYLCASSRNRAGTSTDTQYFGPGTRLTVL.

The genes are TRBV5-1 and TRBJ1-4; no reliable D call. This CDR3 has 16 residues. Trimming took off 0 bases at V and 1 base at J, with 10 bases between the two ends. Per germline, CDR1 SGHRS and CDR2 YFSETQ. The CDR3 loop reads CASSLGGGQTNEKLFF. CDR3 DNA: TGCGCCAGCAGCTTGGGCGGTGGGCAAACTAATGAAAAACTGTTTTTT.

The chain carries TRBV9 and TRBJ1-2, with D possibly being TRBD1 (5 bases). Germline V gives CDR1 SGDLS, CDR2 YYNGEE. This CDR3 contains 15 residues. The V end lost 0 bases, the J end lost 8 bases, and 17 bases lay between the germline ends. This CDR3 reads CASSVGGRDRRGYTF. The CDR3, as DNA: TGTGCCAGCAGCGTAGGCGGCAGGGATCGTCGAGGCTACACCTTC.

This clone was counted between two and nine times. This sequence joins TRBV25-1 and TRBJ1-4, with TRBD1 matching 8 bases. The trim removed 4 bases at V and 7 bases at J, leaving 5 bases unmatched. The CDR3 extends over 14 amino acids. Per germline, CDR1 MGHDK and CDR2 SYGVNS. CDR3 in DNA: TGTGCCAGCAGTGTGACAGGGGTTAGTGAAAAACTGTTTTTT. Protein: CASSVTGVSEKLFF.

This clone was picked up a small number of times. The rearrangement links TRBV7-9 to TRBJ2-3, with D hard to call. Germline CDR1 reads SEHNR; CDR2 reads FQNEAQ (reference sequence). This CDR3 region has 11 residues. V lost 5 bases and J lost 2, with 2 bases in between. CDR3 nucleotide sequence: TGTGCCAGCAGCAACACAGATACGCAGTATTTT. Its translation: CASSNTDTQYF.

The chain has TRBV29-1 and TRBJ1-1, with D maybe TRBD1 (6 bases). Trimming shortened V by 4 bases and J by 0 bases, and 9 bases separated the two germline ends. This CDR3 comprises 13 residues. The germline gives CDR1 SQVTM, CDR2 ANQGSEA. CDR3 sequence: CSVGQALNTEAFF. The CDR3 bases are TGCAGCGTTGGACAGGCGCTGAACACTGAAGCTTTCTTT.